One sample yielded the 5 T cell receptor beta chains listed below, sequenced in a study of blood T cell repertoires in COVID-19. Repertoires were generated with immunoSEQ multiplex PCR, while TCRdb's copy carries only in-frame clones and drops some. The sample consists of under 250,000 clones, around 88% of them appearing once. Sequencing was done on a sample of peripheral blood. The receptor source for this set is a woman in her forties or fifties with acute or convalescent COVID-19.

This clone was seen a few times. CDR3 in amino acids: CATSGRGAFNEKLFF. The CDR3 nucleotides read TGTGCCACCAGCGGTCGGGGGGCCTTTAATGAAAAACTGTTTTTT. The V call is TRBV15, the J call TRBJ1-4; D might be TRBD1 (6 bases). Germline CDR1 LNHNV, CDR2 YYDKDF (reference sequence). The CDR3 has 15 amino acids. Trimming pared 5 bases from V and 4 bases from J, leaving 14 bases between.

The chain combines TRBV9 with TRBJ2-1; TRBD1 agrees at 9 bases. There are 15 residues in the CDR3. Trimming removed 0 bases from V and 8 bases from J; junction bases left unmatched: 6. From germline, CDR1 is SGDLS and CDR2 YYNGEE. The CDR3 nucleotides read TGTGCCAGCAGCGTAGGAGGGACAGGGCTCGATGAGCAGTTCTTC. Translating gives CASSVGGTGLDEQFF.

This clone turned up a few times. The V gene is TRBV24-1, the J gene TRBJ2-7; 12 bases align to TRBD2. Per the germline V gene, CDR1 is KGHDR and CDR2 is SFDVKD. The CDR3 extends over 13 amino acids. J lost 9 bases, V lost 5 bases, and 4 bases had no gene match. The CDR3 loop reads CATSGLAGVGQYF. The CDR3 DNA sequence: TGTGCCACCAGTGGACTAGCGGGAGTCGGGCAGTACTTC.

The V gene is TRBV4-1, the J gene TRBJ2-3; TRBD2 agrees at 13 bases. CDR1 MGHRA and CDR2 YSYEKL come from the germline V gene. The CDR3 loop spans 19 amino acids. V was pared by 1 base and J by 0 bases, with 7 bases of the junction left unmatched. The CDR3 sequence: CASSQVRLAGGGSTDTQYF. Here the CDR3 DNA reads TGCGCCAGCAGCCAAGTAAGACTAGCGGGAGGAGGGAGCACAGATACGCAGTATTTT.

In its sample, this clone was seen a few times. The gene calls are TRBV27 and TRBJ1-6, with unresolved D. This CDR3 spans 15 amino acids. CDR1 and CDR2 from the germline V gene are MNHEY and SMNVEV (reference sequence). V lost 3 bases, J lost 13 bases, and 19 bases lay in between. Here the CDR3 reads CASSFSMSGASPLHF. The CDR3 DNA reads as TGTGCCAGCAGTTTTAGTATGTCTGGTGCTTCCCCCCTCCACTTT.